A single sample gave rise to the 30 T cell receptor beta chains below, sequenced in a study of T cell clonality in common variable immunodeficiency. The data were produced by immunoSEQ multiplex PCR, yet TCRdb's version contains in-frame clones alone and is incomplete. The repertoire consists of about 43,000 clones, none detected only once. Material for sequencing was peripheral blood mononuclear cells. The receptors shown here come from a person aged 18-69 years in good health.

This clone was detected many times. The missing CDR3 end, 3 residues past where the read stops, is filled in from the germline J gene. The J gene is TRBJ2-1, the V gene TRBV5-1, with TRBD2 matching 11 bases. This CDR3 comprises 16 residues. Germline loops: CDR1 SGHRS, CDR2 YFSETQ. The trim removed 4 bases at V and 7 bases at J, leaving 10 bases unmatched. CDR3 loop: CASSLYTSGSGNEQFF. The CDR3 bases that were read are TGCGCCAGCAGCCTATATACTAGCGGGAGTGGAAATGAG.

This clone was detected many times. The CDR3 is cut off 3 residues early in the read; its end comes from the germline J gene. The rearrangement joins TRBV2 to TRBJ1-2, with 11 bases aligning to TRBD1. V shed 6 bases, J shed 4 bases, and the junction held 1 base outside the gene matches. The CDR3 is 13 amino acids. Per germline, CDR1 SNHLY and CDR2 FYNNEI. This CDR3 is CASRGTGGYGYTF. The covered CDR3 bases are TGTGCCAGCAGGGGGACAGGGGGCTATGGC.

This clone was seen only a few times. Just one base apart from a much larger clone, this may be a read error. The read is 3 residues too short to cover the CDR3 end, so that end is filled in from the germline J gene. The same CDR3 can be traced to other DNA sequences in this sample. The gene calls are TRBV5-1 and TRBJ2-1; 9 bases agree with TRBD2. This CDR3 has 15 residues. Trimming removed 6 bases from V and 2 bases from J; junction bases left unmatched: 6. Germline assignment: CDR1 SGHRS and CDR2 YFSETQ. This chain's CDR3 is CASKVGGGAYNEQFF. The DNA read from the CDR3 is TGCGCCAGCAAAGTGGGCGGGGGGGCCTACAATGAG.

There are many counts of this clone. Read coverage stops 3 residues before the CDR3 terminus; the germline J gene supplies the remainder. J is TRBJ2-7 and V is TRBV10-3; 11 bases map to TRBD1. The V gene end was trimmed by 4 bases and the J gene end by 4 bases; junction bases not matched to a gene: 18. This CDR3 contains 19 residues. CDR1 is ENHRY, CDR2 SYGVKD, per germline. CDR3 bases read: TGTGCCATCAGTGTCGTCCTGACCAAGACCGGGACAGGGGGATACGAG. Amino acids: CAISVVLTKTGTGGYE. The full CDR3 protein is CAISVVLTKTGTGGYEQYF.

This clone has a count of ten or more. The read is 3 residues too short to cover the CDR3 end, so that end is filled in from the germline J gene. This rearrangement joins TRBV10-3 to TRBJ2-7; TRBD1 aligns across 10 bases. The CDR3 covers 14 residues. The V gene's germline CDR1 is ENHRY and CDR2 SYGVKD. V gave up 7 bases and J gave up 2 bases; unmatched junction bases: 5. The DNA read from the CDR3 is TGTGCCATCAACAGGGACAGGGGCGCCTACGAG. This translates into CAINRDRGAYE. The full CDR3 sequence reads CAINRDRGAYEQYF.

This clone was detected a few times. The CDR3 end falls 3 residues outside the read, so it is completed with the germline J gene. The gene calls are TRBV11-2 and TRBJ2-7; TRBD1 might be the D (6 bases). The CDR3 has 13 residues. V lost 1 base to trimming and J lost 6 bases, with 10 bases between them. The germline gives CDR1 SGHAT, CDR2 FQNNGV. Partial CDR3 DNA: TGTGCCAGCAGCTTAGGGGGGCGAAGCGAG. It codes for CASSLGGRSE. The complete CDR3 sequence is CASSLGGRSEQYF. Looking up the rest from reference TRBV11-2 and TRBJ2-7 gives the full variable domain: EAGVAQSPRYKIIEKRQSVAFWCNPISGHATLYWYQQILGQGPKLLIQFQNNGVVDDSQLPKDRFSAERLKGVDSTLKIQPAKLEDSAVYLCASSLGGRSEQYFGPGTRLTVT.

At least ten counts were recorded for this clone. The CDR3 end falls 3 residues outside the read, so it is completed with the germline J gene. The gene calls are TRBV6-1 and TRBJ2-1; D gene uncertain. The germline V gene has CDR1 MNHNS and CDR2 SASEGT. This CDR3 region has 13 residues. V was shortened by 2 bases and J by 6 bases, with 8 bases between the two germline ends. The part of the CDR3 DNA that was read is TGTGCCAGCAGTGAAAGTGGCGGCAATGAG. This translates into CASSESGGNE. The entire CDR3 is CASSESGGNEQFF.

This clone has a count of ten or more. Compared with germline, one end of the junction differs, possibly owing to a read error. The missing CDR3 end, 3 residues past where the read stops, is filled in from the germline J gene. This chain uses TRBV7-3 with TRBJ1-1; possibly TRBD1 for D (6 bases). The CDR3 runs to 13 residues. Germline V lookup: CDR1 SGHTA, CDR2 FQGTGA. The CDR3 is CASSPTRDTEAFF. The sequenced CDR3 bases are TGTGCCAGCAGCCCCACCCGGGACACCGAA.

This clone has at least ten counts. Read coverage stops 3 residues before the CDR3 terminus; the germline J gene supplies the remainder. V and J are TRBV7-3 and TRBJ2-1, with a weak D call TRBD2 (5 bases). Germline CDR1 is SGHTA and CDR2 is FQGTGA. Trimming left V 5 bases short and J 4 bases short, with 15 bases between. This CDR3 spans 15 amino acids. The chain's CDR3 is CASSQWAGPYNEQFF. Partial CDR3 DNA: TGTGCCAGCAGCCAATGGGCGGGCCCGTACAATGAG.

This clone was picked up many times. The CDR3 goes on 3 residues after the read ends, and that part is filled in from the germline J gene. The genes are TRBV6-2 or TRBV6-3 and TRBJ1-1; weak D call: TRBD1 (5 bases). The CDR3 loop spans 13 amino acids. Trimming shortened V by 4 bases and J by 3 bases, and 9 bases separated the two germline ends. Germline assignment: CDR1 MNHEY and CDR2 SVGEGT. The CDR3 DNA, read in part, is TGTGCCAGCAGTTTTCAGGGCGACACTGAA. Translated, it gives CASSFQGDTE. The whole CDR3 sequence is CASSFQGDTEAFF.

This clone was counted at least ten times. The CDR3 protein is CASSFSPQTNTGELFF. CDR3 DNA (partial): TGCGCCAGCAGCTTTAGCCCTCAAACTAACACCGGGGAG. This chain uses TRBV5-1 with TRBJ2-2; no clear D. The read ends 3 residues before the CDR3 terminus; that terminus is restored from the germline J gene. V was shortened by 2 bases and J by 2 bases, with 13 bases between the two germline ends. CDR1 is SGHRS and CDR2 is YFSETQ in the germline V gene. The CDR3 spans 16 residues. The full variable domain, rest sourced from reference TRBV5-1 and TRBJ2-2, is KAGVTQTPRYLIKTRGQQVTLSCSPISGHRSVSWYQQTPGQGLQFLFEYFSETQRNKGNFPGRFSGRQFSNSRSEMNVSTLELGDSALYLCASSFSPQTNTGELFFGEGSRLTVL.

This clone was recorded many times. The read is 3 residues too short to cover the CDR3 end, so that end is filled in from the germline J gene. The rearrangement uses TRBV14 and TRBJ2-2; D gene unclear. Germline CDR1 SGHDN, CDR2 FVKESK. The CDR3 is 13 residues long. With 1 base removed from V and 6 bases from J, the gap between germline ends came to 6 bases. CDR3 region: CASSQVTAGELFF. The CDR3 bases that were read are TGTGCCAGCAGCCAAGTCACAGCCGGGGAG.

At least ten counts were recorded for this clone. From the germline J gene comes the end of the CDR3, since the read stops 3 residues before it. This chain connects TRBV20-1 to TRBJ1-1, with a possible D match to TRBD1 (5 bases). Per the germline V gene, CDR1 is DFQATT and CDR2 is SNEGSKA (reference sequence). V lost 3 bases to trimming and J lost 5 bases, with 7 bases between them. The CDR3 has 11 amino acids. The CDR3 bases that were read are TGCAGTGCTAGGGGGGGGACTGAA. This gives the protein CSARGGTE. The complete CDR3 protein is CSARGGTEAFF.

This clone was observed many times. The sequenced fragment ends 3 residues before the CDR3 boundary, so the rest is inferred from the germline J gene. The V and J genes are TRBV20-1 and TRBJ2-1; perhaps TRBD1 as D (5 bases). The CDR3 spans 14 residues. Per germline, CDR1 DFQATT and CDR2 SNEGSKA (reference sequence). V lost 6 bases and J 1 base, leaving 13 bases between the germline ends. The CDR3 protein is CSASDSQSYNEQFF. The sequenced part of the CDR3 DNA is TGCAGTGCCTCCGACAGCCAATCCTACAATGAG.

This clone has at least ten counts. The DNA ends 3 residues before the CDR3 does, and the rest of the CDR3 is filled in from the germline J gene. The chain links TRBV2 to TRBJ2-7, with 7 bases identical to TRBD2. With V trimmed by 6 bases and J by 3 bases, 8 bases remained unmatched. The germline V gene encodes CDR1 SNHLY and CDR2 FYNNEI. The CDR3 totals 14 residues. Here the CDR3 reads CASRPWGGNYEQYF. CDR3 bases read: TGTGCCAGCAGACCTTGGGGGGGGAACTACGAG.

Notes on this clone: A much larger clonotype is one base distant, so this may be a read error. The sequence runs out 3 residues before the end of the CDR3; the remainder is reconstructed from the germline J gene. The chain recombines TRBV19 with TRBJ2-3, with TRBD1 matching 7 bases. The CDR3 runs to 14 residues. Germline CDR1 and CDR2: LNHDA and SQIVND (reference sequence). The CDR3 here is CASSIGQVGQPQYF. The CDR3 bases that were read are TGTGCCAGTAGTATTGGACAGGTTGGTCAGCCG.

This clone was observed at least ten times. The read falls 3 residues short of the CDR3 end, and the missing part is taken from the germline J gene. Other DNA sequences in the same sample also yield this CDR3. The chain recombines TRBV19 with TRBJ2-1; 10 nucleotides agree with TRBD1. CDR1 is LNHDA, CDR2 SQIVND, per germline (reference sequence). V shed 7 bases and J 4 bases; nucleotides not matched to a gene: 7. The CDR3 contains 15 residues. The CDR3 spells CASTSTGGLYNEQFF. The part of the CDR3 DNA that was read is TGTGCCAGTACCTCGACAGGGGGCCTTTACAATGAG.

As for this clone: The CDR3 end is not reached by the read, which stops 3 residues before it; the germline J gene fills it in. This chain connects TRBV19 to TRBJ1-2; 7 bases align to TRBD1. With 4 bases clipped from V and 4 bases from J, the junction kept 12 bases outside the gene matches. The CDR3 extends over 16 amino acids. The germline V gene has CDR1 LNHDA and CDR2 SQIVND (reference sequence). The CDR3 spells CASSRTWDSGPYGYTF. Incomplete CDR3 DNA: TGTGCCAGTAGTAGGACCTGGGACAGCGGTCCCTATGGC.

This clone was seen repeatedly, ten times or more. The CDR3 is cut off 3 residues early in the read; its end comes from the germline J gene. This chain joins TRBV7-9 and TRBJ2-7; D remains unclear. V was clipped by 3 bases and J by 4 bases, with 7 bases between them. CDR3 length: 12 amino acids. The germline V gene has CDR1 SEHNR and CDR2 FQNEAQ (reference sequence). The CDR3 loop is CASSFPGYEQYF. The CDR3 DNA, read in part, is TGTGCCAGCAGCTTCCCCGGGTACGAG.

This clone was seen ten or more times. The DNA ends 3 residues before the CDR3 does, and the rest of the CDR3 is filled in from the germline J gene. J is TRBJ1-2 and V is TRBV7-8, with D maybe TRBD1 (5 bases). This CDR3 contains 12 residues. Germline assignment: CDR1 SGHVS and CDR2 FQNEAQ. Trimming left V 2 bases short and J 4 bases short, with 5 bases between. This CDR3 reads CASSLQGYGYTF. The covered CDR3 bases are TGTGCCAGCAGCTTACAGGGCTATGGC.

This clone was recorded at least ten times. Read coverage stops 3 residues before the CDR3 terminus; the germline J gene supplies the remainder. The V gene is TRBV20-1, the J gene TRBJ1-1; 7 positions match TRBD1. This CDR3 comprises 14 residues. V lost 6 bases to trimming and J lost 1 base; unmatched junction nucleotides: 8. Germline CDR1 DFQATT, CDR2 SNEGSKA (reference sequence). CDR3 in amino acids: CSAGSRGTNTEAFF. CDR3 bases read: TGCAGTGCGGGATCCAGGGGGACGAACACTGAA.

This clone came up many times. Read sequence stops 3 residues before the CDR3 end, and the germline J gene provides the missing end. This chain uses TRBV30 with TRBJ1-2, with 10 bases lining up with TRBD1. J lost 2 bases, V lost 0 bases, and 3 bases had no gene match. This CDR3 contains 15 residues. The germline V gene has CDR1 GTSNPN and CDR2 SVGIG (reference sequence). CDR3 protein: CAWSVGQGVNYGYTF. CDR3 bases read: TGTGCCTGGAGTGTAGGACAGGGGGTAAACTATGGC. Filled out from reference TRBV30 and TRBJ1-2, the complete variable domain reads SQTIHQWPATLVQPVGSPLSLECTVEGTSNPNLYWYRQAAGRGLQLLFYSVGIGQISSEVPQNLSASRPQDRQFILSSKKLLLSDSGFYLCAWSVGQGVNYGYTFGSGTRLTVV.

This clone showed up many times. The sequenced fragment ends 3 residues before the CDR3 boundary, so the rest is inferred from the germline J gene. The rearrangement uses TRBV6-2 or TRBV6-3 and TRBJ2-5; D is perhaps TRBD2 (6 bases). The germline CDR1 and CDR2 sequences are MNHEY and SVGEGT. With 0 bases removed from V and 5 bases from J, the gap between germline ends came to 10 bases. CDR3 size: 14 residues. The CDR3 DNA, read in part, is TGTGCCAGCAGTTACTCGGCCCGGGGGGAGACC. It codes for CASSYSARGET. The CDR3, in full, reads CASSYSARGETQYF.

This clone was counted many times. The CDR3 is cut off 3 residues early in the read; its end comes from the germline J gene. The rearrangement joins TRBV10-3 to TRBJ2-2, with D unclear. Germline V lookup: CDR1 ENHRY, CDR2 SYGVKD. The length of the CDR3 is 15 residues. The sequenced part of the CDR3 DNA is TGTGCCATCAGTGACGCTGACTTGGCTAATGAAAAG. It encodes CAISDADLANEK. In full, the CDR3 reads CAISDADLANEKLFF.

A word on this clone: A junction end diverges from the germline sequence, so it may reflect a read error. Incomplete CDR3 DNA: TGTGCCAGCAACTTATACGGAAACTATGGT. Its protein is CASNLYGNYG. The full-length CDR3 reads as CASNLYGNYGQYF. V is TRBV7-9 and J is TRBJ2-4; D gene uncertain. The read halts 3 residues ahead of the CDR3 end, with the missing end drawn from the germline J gene. This CDR3 has 13 amino acids. Germline CDR1 reads SEHNR; CDR2 reads FQNEAQ (reference sequence).

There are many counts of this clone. The CDR3 loop is CSARDGGQDNQPQHF. CDR3 bases read: TGCAGTGCTAGAGATGGAGGGCAGGACAATCAGCCC. The chain carries TRBV20-1 and TRBJ1-5; D gene unclear. The read comes to an end 3 residues before the CDR3 does, leaving the germline J gene to fill in the end. The CDR3 covers 15 residues. Germline V gene sequence: CDR1 DFQATT, CDR2 SNEGSKA (reference sequence). The germline V and J ends were trimmed by 0 bases and 3 bases, with 12 bases remaining between them.

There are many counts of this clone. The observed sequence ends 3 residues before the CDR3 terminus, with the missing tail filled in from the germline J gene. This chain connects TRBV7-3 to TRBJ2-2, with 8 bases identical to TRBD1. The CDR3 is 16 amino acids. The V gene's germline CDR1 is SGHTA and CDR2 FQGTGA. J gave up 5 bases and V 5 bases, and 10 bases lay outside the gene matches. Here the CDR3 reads CASSVSGGAGTGELFF. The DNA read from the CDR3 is TGTGCCAGCAGCGTCTCAGGGGGCGCAGGGACCGGGGAG.

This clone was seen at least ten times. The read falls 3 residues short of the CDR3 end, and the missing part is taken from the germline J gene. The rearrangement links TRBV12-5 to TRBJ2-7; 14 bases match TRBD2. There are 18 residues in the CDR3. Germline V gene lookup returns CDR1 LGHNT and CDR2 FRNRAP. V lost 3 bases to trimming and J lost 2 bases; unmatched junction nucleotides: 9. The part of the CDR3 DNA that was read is TGTGCTAGTGGTTTCCCGGGACTAGCGGGAGAGGGGGCCTACGAG. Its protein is CASGFPGLAGEGAYE. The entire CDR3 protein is CASGFPGLAGEGAYEQYF.

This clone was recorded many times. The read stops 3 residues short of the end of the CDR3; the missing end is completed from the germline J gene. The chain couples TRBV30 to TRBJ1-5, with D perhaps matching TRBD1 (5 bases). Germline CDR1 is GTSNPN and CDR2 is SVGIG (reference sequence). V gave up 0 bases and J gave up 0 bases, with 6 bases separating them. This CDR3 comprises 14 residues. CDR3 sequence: CAWSVGHSNQPQHF. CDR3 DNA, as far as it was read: TGTGCCTGGAGTGTAGGACATAGCAATCAGCCC.

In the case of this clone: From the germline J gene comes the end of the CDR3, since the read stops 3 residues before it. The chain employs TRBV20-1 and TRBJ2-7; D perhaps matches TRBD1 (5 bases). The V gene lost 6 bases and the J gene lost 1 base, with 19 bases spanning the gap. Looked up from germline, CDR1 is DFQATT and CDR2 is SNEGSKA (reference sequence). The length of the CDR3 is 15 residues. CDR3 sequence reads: CSAWGDEHGSYEQYF. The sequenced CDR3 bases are TGCAGTGCCTGGGGCGATGAACACGGGTCCTACGAG.